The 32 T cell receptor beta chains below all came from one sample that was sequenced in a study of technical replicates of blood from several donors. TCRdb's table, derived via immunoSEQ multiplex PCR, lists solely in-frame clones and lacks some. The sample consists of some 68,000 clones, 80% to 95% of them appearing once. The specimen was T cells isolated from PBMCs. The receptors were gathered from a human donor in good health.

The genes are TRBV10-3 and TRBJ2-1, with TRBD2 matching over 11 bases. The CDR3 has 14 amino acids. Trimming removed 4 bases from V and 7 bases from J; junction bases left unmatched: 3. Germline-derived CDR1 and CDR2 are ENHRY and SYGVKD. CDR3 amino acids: CAISGLAGMNEQFF. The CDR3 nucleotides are TGTGCCATCAGTGGACTAGCGGGAATGAATGAGCAGTTCTTC.

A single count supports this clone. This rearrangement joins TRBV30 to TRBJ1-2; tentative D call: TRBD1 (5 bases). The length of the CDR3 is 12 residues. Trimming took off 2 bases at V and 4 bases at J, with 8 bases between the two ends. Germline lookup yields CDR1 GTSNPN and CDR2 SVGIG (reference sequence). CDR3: CAWSQGSYGYTF. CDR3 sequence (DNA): TGTGCCTGGAGTCAGGGAAGCTATGGCTACACCTTC.

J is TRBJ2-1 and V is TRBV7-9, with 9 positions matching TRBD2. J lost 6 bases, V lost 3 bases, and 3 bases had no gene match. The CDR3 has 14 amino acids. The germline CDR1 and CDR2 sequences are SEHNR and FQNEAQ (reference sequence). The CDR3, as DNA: TGTGCCAGCAGCTTTTCGGGACTAGCCAATGAGCAGTTCTTC. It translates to CASSFSGLANEQFF.

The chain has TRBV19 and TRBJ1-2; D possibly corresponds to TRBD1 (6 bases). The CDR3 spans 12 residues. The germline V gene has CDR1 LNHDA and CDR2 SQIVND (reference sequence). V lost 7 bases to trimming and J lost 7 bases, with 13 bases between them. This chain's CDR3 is CASTNLGGGYTF. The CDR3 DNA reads TGTGCCAGTACCAACTTAGGGGGTGGCTACACCTTC.

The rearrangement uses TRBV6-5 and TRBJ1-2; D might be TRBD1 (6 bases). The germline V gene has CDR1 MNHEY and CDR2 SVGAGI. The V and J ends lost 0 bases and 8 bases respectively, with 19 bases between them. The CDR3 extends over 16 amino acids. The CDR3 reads CASSYSIDGGGVGYTF. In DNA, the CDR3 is TGTGCCAGCAGTTACTCGATAGATGGCGGGGGCGTCGGCTACACCTTC.

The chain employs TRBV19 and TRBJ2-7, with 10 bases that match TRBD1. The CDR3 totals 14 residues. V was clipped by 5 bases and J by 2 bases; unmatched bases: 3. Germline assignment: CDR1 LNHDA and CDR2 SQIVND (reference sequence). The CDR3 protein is CASSWDRGTYEQYF. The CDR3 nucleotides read TGTGCCAGTAGTTGGGACAGGGGAACCTACGAGCAGTACTTC.

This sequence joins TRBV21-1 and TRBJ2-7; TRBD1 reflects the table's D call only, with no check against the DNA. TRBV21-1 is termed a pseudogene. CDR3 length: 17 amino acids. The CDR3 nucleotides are TGTGCCAGCAGCACCATACTGAGGGGACAGGGGGCTTACGAGCAGTACTTC. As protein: CASSTILRGQGAYEQYF.

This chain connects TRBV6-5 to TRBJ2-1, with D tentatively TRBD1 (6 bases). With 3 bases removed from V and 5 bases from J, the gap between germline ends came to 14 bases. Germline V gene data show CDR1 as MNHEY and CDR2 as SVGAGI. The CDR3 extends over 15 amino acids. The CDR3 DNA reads TGTGCCAGCAGTTATCAGACAGGCCCTAACAATGAGCAGTTCTTC. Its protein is CASSYQTGPNNEQFF.

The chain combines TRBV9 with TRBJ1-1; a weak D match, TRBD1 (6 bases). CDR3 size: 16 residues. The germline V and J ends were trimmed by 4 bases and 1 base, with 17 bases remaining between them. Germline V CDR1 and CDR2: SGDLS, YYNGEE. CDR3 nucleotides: TGTGCCAGCAGCCCACCGTACGGGGGGGCGAACACTGAAGCTTTCTTT. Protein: CASSPPYGGANTEAFF. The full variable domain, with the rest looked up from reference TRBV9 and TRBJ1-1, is DSGVTQTPKHLITATGQRVTLRCSPRSGDLSVYWYQQSLDQGLQFLIQYYNGEERAKGNILERFSAQQFPDLHSELNLSSLELGDSALYFCASSPPYGGANTEAFFGQGTRLTVV.

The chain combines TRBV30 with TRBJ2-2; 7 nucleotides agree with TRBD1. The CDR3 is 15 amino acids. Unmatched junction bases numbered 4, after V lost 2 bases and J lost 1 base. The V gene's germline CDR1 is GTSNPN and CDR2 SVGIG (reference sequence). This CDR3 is CAWSLRQGNTGELFF. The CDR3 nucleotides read TGTGCCTGGAGTTTAAGACAGGGGAACACCGGGGAGCTGTTTTTT.

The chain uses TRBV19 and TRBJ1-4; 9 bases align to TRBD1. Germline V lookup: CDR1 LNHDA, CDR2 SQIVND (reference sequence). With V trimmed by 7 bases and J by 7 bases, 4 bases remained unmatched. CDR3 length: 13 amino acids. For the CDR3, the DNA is TGTGCCAGTACTTGGACAGGGGTTGAAAAACTGTTTTTT. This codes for CASTWTGVEKLFF.

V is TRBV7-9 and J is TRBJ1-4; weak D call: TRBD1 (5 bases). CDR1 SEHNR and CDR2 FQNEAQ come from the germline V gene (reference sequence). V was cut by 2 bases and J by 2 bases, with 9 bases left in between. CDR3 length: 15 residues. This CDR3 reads CASSLTRDTNEKLFF. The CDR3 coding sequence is TGTGCCAGCAGCTTAACCAGGGATACTAATGAAAAACTGTTTTTT.

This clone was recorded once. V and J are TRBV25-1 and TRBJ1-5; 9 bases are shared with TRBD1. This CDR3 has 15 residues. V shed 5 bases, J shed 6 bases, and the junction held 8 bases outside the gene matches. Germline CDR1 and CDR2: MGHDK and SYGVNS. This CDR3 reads CASSQTGQGTQPQHF. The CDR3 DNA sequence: TGTGCCAGCAGTCAAACCGGACAGGGGACTCAGCCCCAGCATTTT. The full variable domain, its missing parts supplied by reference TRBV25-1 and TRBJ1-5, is EADIYQTPRYLVIGTGKKITLECSQTMGHDKMYWYQQDPGMELHLIHYSYGVNSTEKGDLSSESTVSRIRTEHFPLTLESARPSHTSQYLCASSQTGQGTQPQHFGDGTRLSIL.

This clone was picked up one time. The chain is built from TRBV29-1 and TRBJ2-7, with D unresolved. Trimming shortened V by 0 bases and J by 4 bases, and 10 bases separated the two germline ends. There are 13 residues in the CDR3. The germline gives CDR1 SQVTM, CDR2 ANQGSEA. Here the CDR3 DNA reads TGCAGCGTTGAAGACGGCCGGGTTTACGAGCAGTACTTC. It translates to CSVEDGRVYEQYF.

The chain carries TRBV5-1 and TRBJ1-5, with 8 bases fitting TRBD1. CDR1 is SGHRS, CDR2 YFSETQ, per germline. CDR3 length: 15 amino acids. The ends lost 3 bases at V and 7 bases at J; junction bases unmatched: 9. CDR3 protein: CASSSLQGALQPQHF. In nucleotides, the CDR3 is TGCGCCAGCAGCTCCTTGCAGGGGGCTCTGCAGCCCCAGCATTTT.

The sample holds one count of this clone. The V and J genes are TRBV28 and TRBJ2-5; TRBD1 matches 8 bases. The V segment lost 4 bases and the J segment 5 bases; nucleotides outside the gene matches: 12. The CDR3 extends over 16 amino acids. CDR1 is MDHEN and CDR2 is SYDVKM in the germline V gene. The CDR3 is CASSSRQGRDRETQYF. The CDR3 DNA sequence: TGTGCCAGCAGTTCCCGACAGGGGCGGGATCGGGAGACCCAGTACTTC.

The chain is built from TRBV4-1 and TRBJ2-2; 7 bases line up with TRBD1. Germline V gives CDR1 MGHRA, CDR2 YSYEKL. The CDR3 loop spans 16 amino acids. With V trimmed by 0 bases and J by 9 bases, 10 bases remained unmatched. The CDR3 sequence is CASSQDPGTAHRELFF. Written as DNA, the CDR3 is TGCGCCAGCAGCCAAGATCCTGGGACAGCCCACCGGGAGCTGTTTTTT.

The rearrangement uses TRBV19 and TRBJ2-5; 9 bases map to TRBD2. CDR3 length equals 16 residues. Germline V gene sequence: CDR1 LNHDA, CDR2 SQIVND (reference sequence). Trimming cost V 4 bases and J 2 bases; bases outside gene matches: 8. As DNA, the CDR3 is TGTGCCAGTAGTAGAGGACTAGCGAGAGGACAAGAGACCCAGTACTTC. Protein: CASSRGLARGQETQYF.

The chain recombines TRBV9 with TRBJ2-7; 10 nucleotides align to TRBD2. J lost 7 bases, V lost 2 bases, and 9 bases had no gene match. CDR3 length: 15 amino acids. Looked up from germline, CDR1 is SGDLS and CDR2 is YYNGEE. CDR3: CASSVSAGGPEEQYF. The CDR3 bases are TGTGCCAGCAGCGTCTCAGCGGGAGGGCCAGAAGAGCAGTACTTC.

The CDR3 coding sequence is TGTGCCAGCAGTTTAGGGCGGGCCGAACTCTACGAGCAGTACTTC. Protein sequence: CASSLGRAELYEQYF. The gene calls are TRBV27 and TRBJ2-7; maybe TRBD2 (5 bases). This CDR3 comprises 15 residues. V lost 2 bases and J lost 3, with 14 bases in between. Germline assignment: CDR1 MNHEY and CDR2 SMNVEV (reference sequence).

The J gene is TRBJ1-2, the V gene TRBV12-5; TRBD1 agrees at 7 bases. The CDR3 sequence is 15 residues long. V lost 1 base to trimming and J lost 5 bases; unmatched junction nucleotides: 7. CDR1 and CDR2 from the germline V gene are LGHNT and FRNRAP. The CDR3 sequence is CASGLEGAWAYGYTF. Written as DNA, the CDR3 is TGTGCTAGTGGTTTGGAGGGGGCGTGGGCTTATGGCTACACCTTC. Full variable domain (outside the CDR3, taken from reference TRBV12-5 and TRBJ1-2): DARVTQTPRHKVTEMGQEVTMRCQPILGHNTVFWYRQTMMQGLELLAYFRNRAPLDDSGMPKDRFSAEMPDATLATLKIQPSEPRDSAVYFCASGLEGAWAYGYTFGSGTRLTVV.

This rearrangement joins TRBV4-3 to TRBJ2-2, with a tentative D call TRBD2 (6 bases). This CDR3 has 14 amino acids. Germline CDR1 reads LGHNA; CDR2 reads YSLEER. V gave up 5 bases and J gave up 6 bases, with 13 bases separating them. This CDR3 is CASSYRAGPGELFF. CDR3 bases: TGCGCCAGCAGCTATCGAGCGGGTCCCGGGGAGCTGTTTTTT.

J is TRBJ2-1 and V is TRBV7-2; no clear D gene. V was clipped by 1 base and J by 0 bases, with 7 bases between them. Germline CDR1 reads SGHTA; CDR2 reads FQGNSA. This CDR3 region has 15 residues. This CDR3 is CASSLGLYSYNEQFF. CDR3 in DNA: TGTGCCAGCAGCTTAGGGCTTTACTCCTACAATGAGCAGTTCTTC.

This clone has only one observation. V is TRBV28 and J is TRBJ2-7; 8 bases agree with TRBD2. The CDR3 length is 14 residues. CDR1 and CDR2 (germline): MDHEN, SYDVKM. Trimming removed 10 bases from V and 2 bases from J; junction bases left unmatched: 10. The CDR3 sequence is CATLEGTRAYEQYF. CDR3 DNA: TGTGCCACTCTTGAAGGGACTAGGGCCTACGAGCAGTACTTC. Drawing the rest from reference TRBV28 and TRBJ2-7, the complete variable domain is DVKVTQSSRYLVKRTGEKVFLECVQDMDHENMFWYRQDPGLGLRLIYFSYDVKMKEKGDIPEGYSVSREKKERFSLILESASTNQTSMYLCATLEGTRAYEQYFGPGTRLTVT.

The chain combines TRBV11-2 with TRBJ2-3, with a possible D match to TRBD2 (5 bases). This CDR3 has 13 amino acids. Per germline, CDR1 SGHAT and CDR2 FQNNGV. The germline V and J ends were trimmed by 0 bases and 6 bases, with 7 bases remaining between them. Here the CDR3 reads CASSLDRGDTQYF. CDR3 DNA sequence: TGTGCCAGCAGCTTAGATCGAGGGGATACGCAGTATTTT.

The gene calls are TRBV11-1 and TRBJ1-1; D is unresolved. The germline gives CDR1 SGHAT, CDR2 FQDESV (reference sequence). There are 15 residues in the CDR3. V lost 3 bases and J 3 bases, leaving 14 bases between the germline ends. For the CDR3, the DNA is TGTGCCAGCAGCTTCGGGAGGGAAATATACACTGAAGCTTTCTTT. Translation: CASSFGREIYTEAFF. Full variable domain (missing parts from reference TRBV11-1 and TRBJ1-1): EAEVAQSPRYKITEKSQAVAFWCDPISGHATLYWYRQILGQGPELLVQFQDESVVDDSQLPKDRFSAERLKGVDSTLKIQPAELGDSAMYLCASSFGREIYTEAFFGQGTRLTVV.

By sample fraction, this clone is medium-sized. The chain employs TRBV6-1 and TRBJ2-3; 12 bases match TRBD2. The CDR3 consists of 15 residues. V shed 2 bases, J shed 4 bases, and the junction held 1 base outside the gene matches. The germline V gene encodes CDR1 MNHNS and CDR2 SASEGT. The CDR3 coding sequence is TGTGCCAGCAGTGAACTAGCGGGAGGGCCAGATACGCAGTATTTT. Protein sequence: CASSELAGGPDTQYF.

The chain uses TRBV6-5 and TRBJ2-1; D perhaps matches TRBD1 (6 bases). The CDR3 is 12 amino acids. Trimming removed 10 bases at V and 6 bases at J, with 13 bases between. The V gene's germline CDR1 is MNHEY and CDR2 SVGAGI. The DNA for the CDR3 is TGTGCCACCGGGGTCAGGGGCAATGAGCAGTTCTTC. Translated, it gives CATGVRGNEQFF.

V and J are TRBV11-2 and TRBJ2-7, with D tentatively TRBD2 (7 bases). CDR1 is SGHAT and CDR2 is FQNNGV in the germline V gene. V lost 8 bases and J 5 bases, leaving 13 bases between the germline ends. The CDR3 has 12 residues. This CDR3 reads CASSTGGHEQYF. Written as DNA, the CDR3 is TGTGCCAGCTCGACGGGGGGCCACGAGCAGTACTTC.

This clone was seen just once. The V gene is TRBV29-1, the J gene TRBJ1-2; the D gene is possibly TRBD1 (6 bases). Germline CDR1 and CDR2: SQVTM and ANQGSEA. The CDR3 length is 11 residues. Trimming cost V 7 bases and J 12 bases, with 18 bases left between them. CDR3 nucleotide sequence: TGCAGCGCGATATCCGGGACACCCCACACCTTC. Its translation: CSAISGTPHTF.

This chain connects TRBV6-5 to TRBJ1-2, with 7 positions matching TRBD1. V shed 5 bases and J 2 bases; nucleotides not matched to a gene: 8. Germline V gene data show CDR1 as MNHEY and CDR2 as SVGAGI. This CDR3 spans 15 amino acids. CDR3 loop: CASSRTGRGNYGYTF. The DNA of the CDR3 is TGTGCCAGCAGTAGGACAGGTCGGGGGAACTATGGCTACACCTTC.

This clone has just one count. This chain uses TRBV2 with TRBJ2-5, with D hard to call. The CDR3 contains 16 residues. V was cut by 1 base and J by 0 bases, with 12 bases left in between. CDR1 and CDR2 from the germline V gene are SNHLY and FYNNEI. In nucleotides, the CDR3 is TGTGCCAGCAGTGAAGGCTACCGCCCCGACCAAGAGACCCAGTACTTC. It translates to CASSEGYRPDQETQYF.